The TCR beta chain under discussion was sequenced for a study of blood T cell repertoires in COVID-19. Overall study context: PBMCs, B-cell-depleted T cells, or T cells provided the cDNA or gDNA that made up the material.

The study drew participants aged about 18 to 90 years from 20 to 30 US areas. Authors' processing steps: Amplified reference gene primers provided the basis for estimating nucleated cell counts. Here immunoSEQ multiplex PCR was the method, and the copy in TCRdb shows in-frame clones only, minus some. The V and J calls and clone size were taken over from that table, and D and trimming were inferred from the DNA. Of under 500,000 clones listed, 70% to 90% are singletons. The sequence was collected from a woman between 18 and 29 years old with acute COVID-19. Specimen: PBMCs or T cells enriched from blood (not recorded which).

Here the CDR3 DNA reads TGTGCCAGCAGTCCTTTCACAGGGGCGGCTCAGCCCCAGCATTTT. It is translated as CASSPFTGAAQPQHF. The chain joins TRBV28 to TRBJ1-5; 7 nucleotides agree with TRBD1. The junction had 10 bases not matched to a gene; V was cut back by 5 bases and J by 6 bases. The CDR3 sequence is 15 residues long. The germline V gene encodes CDR1 MDHEN and CDR2 SYDVKM.